This section outlines one TCR beta chain sequence together with its context. This specimen belongs to a study of blood T cell repertoires in COVID-19. The repertoire was sequenced with immunoSEQ multiplex PCR; TCRdb's copy has only in-frame clones and lacks some. The sample contains a few hundred thousand clones, roughly 85% of which appear only once. The CDR3 totals 13 residues. With V trimmed by 4 bases and J by 6 bases, 7 bases remained unmatched. Germline V lookup: CDR1 SGHRS, CDR2 YFSETQ. The sample consisted of peripheral blood. The chain is built from TRBV5-1 and TRBJ2-7; 7 nucleotides match TRBD1. The source of this sequence is a human donor in a cohort sampled during active COVID-19. CDR3 DNA sequence: TGCGCCAGCAGCAAATACGACAGGGTCGAGCAGTACTTC. Translation: CASSKYDRVEQYF.